One and the same sample provided the 32 T cell receptor beta chains below, sequenced in a study of Ad26.COV2.S vaccination and SARS-CoV-2 variants. Measured with immunoSEQ multiplex PCR; TCRdb has only the in-frame clones, and not every one. The sample lists around 370,000 clones, approximately 90% occurring once. The sample in question was peripheral blood, obtained after recovery from COVID-19. The source of these receptors is a human donor who had recovered from COVID-19.

The chain employs TRBV5-4 and TRBJ2-5; no reliable D call. V dropped 3 bases and J dropped 2 bases, with 11 bases sitting between them. Germline V gives CDR1 SGHNT, CDR2 YYREEE (reference sequence). The CDR3 sequence is 14 residues long. The CDR3 sequence: CASSSIGPQETQYF. DNA for the CDR3: TGTGCCAGCAGCTCCATAGGGCCTCAAGAGACCCAGTACTTC.

The CDR3 DNA reads TGTGCCAGCAGGGGACAGGGGGCCGTCTCACCCCTCCACTTT. Amino acid sequence: CASRGQGAVSPLHF. The chain couples TRBV7-8 to TRBJ1-6; 12 bases line up with TRBD1. The CDR3 is 14 amino acids. Germline V CDR1 and CDR2: SGHVS, FQNEAQ. With V trimmed by 6 bases and J by 10 bases, 4 bases remained unmatched.

V gene TRBV12-5 combines with J gene TRBJ1-1; D is unclear. CDR3 length: 16 residues. Deletions cut 0 bases from V and 3 bases from J, with 14 bases between. Per germline, CDR1 LGHNT and CDR2 FRNRAP. The CDR3 protein is CASGLVVGRTYTEAFF. For the CDR3, the DNA is TGTGCTAGTGGTTTGGTAGTTGGGAGGACGTACACTGAAGCTTTCTTT.

The J gene is TRBJ1-3, the V gene TRBV19; D ambiguous. Germline V lookup: CDR1 LNHDA, CDR2 SQIVND (reference sequence). The CDR3 contains 15 residues. Trimming pared 3 bases from V and 0 bases from J, leaving 9 bases between. This chain's CDR3 is CASSIGGSSGNTIYF. The CDR3 DNA sequence: TGTGCCAGTAGTATTGGAGGCTCCTCTGGAAACACCATATATTTT. Full variable domain (rest looked up from reference TRBV19 and TRBJ1-3): DGGITQSPKYLFRKEGQNVTLSCEQNLNHDAMYWYRQDPGQGLRLIYYSQIVNDFQKGDIAEGYSVSREKKESFPLTVTSAQKNPTAFYLCASSIGGSSGNTIYFGEGSWLTVV.

The CDR3 DNA sequence: TGTGCCAGCAGCCTAAGGGGGGACGTGTCCTACAATGAGCAGTTCTTC. The encoded protein is CASSLRGDVSYNEQFF. V and J are TRBV7-3 and TRBJ2-1; D possibly uses TRBD1 or TRBD2 (6 bases each). Trimming took 5 bases from V and 1 from J, leaving 15 bases between them. Germline assignment: CDR1 SGHTA and CDR2 FQGTGA. The CDR3 has 16 amino acids. Full variable domain (missing parts from reference TRBV7-3 and TRBJ2-1): GAGVSQTPSNKVTEKGKYVELRCDPISGHTALYWYRQSLGQGPEFLIYFQGTGAADDSGLPNDRFFAVRPEGSVSTLKIQRTERGDSAVYLCASSLRGDVSYNEQFFGPGTRLTVL.

This clone was observed once. V gene TRBV9 combines with J gene TRBJ2-3; D ambiguous. Germline V gives CDR1 SGDLS, CDR2 YYNGEE. V was shortened by 0 bases and J by 5 bases, with 4 bases between the two germline ends. The CDR3 extends over 12 amino acids. The CDR3 sequence is CASSVAEDTQYF. The CDR3 DNA follows: TGTGCCAGCAGCGTAGCGGAAGATACGCAGTATTTT. The complete variable domain, with remaining parts taken from reference TRBV9 and TRBJ2-3, reads DSGVTQTPKHLITATGQRVTLRCSPRSGDLSVYWYQQSLDQGLQFLIQYYNGEERAKGNILERFSAQQFPDLHSELNLSSLELGDSALYFCASSVAEDTQYFGPGTRLTVL.

The gene calls are TRBV7-9 and TRBJ2-7; unclear D gene. V was clipped by 5 bases and J by 0 bases, with 14 bases between them. CDR1 is SEHNR, CDR2 FQNEAQ, per germline (reference sequence). CDR3 size: 15 residues. The CDR3 region has the DNA TGTGCCAGCAGCAAGGACGGTGGTAGCTCCTACGAGCAGTACTTC. Amino acids: CASSKDGGSSYEQYF.

This chain connects TRBV7-8 to TRBJ2-1; D might be TRBD2 (5 bases). The CDR3 extends over 15 amino acids. The V end lost 5 bases, the J end lost 7 bases, and 18 bases lay between the germline ends. From germline, CDR1 is SGHVS and CDR2 FQNEAQ. The CDR3: CASSPHRVARNEQFF. CDR3 coding DNA: TGTGCCAGCAGCCCCCACCGGGTAGCGCGGAATGAGCAGTTCTTC.

This sequence joins TRBV4-1 and TRBJ1-2; D remains ambiguous. The CDR3 consists of 13 residues. V gave up 1 base and J gave up 8 bases, with 11 bases separating them. Germline CDR1 MGHRA, CDR2 YSYEKL. CDR3 loop: CASSQAYALGYTF. The CDR3 DNA reads TGCGCCAGCAGCCAAGCCTATGCCCTCGGCTACACCTTC.

This sequence joins TRBV5-5 and TRBJ1-1; D remains unclear. V gave up 0 bases and J gave up 4 bases, with 4 bases separating them. Looked up from germline, CDR1 is SGHKS and CDR2 is YYEKEE (reference sequence). The CDR3 sequence is 12 residues long. The CDR3 spells CASSLGVTEAFF. The CDR3 coding sequence is TGTGCCAGCAGCTTGGGGGTCACTGAAGCTTTCTTT.

With respect to this clone: The same CDR3 also results from other DNA sequences found in this sample. This chain uses TRBV15 with TRBJ2-7; 7 positions match TRBD1. The J segment lost 7 bases and the V segment lost 4 bases, leaving 7 bases of the junction unmatched. This CDR3 is 13 amino acids long. In germline, CDR1 is LNHNV, CDR2 YYDKDF (reference sequence). Written as DNA, the CDR3 is TGTGCCACCAGCACCCACAGGGGTGGGGAGCAGTACTTC. It specifies CATSTHRGGEQYF.

V is TRBV18 and J is TRBJ2-5; 7 bases align to TRBD2. J lost 2 bases, V lost 4 bases, and 4 bases had no gene match. Germline loops: CDR1 KGHSH, CDR2 LQKENI. The CDR3 contains 14 residues. CDR3 in DNA: TGTGCCAGCTCACGGGGGGGTTTACAAGAGACCCAGTACTTC. Its translation is CASSRGGLQETQYF.

This chain joins TRBV10-3 and TRBJ2-1, with 11 bases matching TRBD2. V lost 7 bases to trimming and J lost 0 bases; unmatched junction nucleotides: 5. Germline CDR1 is ENHRY and CDR2 is SYGVKD. The CDR3 loop spans 16 amino acids. The CDR3 DNA reads TGTGCCATCACGGGGACTAGCGGTTCCTCCTACAATGAGCAGTTCTTC. Its protein product is CAITGTSGSSYNEQFF.

The chain carries TRBV13 and TRBJ2-1; D may be TRBD1 or TRBD2 (6 bases each). This CDR3 is built from 15 residues. Trimming pared 0 bases from V and 4 bases from J, leaving 10 bases between. Germline CDR1 is PRHDT and CDR2 is FYEKMQ (reference sequence). CDR3 in DNA: TGTGCCAGCAGCTTAGGGACAGGAGGGTACAATGAGCAGTTCTTC. This gives the protein CASSLGTGGYNEQFF.

The CDR3 sequence: CASSLAKNIQYF. The CDR3, as DNA: TGTGCCAGCAGCCTAGCCAAAAACATTCAGTACTTC. The chain links TRBV11-2 to TRBJ2-4; D ambiguous. V shed 5 bases and J shed 0 bases, with 2 bases lying between them. The CDR3 totals 12 residues. CDR1 SGHAT and CDR2 FQNNGV come from the germline V gene.

The CDR3 region has the DNA TGTGCCAGCAGCCCTGAGACCGCGGTGAAGGCTTTCTTT. Amino acid sequence: CASSPETAVKAFF. The chain is built from TRBV7-2 and TRBJ1-1; D unresolved. This CDR3 contains 13 residues. V lost 5 bases and J lost 11, with 18 bases in between. Germline CDR1 SGHTA, CDR2 FQGNSA.

V and J are TRBV27 and TRBJ1-2, with D possibly TRBD1 on 5 matching bases. This CDR3 is built from 12 residues. Trimming took off 4 bases at V and 7 bases at J, with 10 bases between the two ends. CDR1 is MNHEY, CDR2 SMNVEV, per germline (reference sequence). In DNA form, the CDR3 reads TGTGCCAGCAGTTCGGGACTCGGTGGCTACACCTTC. Translating gives CASSSGLGGYTF.

The chain joins TRBV28 to TRBJ2-1; D is possibly TRBD2 (5 bases). V lost 2 bases and J lost 1, with 15 bases in between. Germline lookup yields CDR1 MDHEN and CDR2 SYDVKM. CDR3 length equals 17 residues. CDR3: CASSLGSFAGSYNEQFF. The CDR3 nucleotides read TGTGCCAGCAGTTTAGGCTCATTCGCGGGTTCCTACAATGAGCAGTTCTTC.

This clone has a single count. CDR3 DNA sequence: TGCGCCAGCAGCTTTGGTACAGGGTGGTTCTTC. It codes for CASSFGTGWFF. This chain links TRBV5-1 with TRBJ2-1; D perhaps matches TRBD1 (6 bases). V shed 2 bases and J shed 15 bases, with 12 bases lying between them. CDR1 and CDR2 from the germline V gene are SGHRS and YFSETQ. The CDR3 sequence is 11 residues long.

The genes are TRBV6-5 and TRBJ1-3; a possible D gene is TRBD1 (5 bases). The CDR3 runs 14 residues. Germline V gene lookup returns CDR1 MNHEY and CDR2 SVGAGI. The V end lost 6 bases, the J end lost 0 bases, and 9 bases lay between the germline ends. In nucleotides, the CDR3 is TGTGCCAGCAGACCCAGGGACTCTGGAAACACCATATATTTT. Translation gives CASRPRDSGNTIYF.

The rearrangement uses TRBV9 and TRBJ1-2, with 8 bases that match TRBD1. Germline trimming cut 3 bases from V and 5 bases from J; bases unmatched to any gene: 15. There are 17 residues in the CDR3. Germline CDR1 and CDR2: SGDLS and YYNGEE. The CDR3 here is CASSGGQVGVVPYGYTF. CDR3 DNA sequence: TGTGCCAGCAGCGGGGGACAGGTAGGAGTGGTACCTTATGGCTACACCTTC.

The rearrangement uses TRBV6-5 and TRBJ1-5; D call uncertain. This CDR3 has 13 residues. V lost 8 bases to trimming and J lost 0 bases, with 8 bases between them. Germline V lookup: CDR1 MNHEY, CDR2 SVGAGI. The CDR3 region has the DNA TGTGCCAGCGTTGGTTATAGCAATCAGCCCCAGCATTTT. It specifies CASVGYSNQPQHF.

The chain recombines TRBV27 with TRBJ2-2; 10 nucleotides agree with TRBD2. Losses at the gene ends were 1 base for V and 0 bases for J; bases not matched to a gene: 14. From germline, CDR1 is MNHEY and CDR2 SMNVEV (reference sequence). This CDR3 is built from 21 residues. This CDR3 reads CASSLFLWVERGGPNTGELFF. CDR3 coding DNA: TGTGCCAGCAGTTTATTTCTATGGGTCGAGCGGGGGGGGCCGAACACCGGGGAGCTGTTTTTT.

V gene TRBV3-1 (or the pseudogene TRBV3-2) combines with J gene TRBJ2-2; D tentatively fits TRBD1 or TRBD2 (5 bases each). The ends were cut back, 4 bases at V and 6 bases at J, with 12 bases in the middle. The germline V gene has CDR1 LGHDT and CDR2 YNNKEL (reference sequence). The CDR3 loop spans 14 amino acids. CDR3 in amino acids: CASSPRGASGELFF. The DNA for the CDR3 is TGTGCCAGCAGCCCAAGGGGAGCTTCCGGGGAGCTGTTTTTT.

The rearrangement joins TRBV4-3 to TRBJ1-1; D is undetermined. CDR1 and CDR2 from the germline V gene are LGHNA and YSLEER. This CDR3 is 12 amino acids long. With 5 bases removed from V and 4 bases from J, the gap between germline ends came to 8 bases. This chain's CDR3 is CASSLGPTEAFF. In nucleotides, the CDR3 is TGCGCCAGCAGCTTAGGGCCCACTGAAGCTTTCTTT.

This chain links TRBV4-1 with TRBJ1-1; D not certain. The CDR3 contains 14 residues. Germline assignment: CDR1 MGHRA and CDR2 YSYEKL. Trimming removed 3 bases at V and 4 bases at J, with 12 bases between. The chain's CDR3 is CASSHVMRTTEAFF. Written as DNA, the CDR3 is TGCGCCAGCAGCCACGTGATGCGAACCACTGAAGCTTTCTTT.

The CDR3 nucleotides read TGTGCCAGCAGCTATGATGGTAGCTCTGGAAACACCATATATTTT. This gives the protein CASSYDGSSGNTIYF. The chain links TRBV7-6 to TRBJ1-3; D not resolved. Trimming shortened V by 4 bases and J by 0 bases, and 10 bases separated the two germline ends. Germline CDR1 reads SGHVS; CDR2 reads FNYEAQ. CDR3 length: 15 amino acids.

This clone was recorded only once. The V and J genes are TRBV23-1 and TRBJ1-1, with D perhaps TRBD1 (5 bases). TRBV23-1 belongs to the ORF category, with a function that is uncertain. CDR3 length: 16 amino acids. The V end was cut by 2 bases, the J end by 3 bases, with 16 bases between. The CDR3 bases are TGCGCCAGCAGTCAAAAGGAGGGGACGGCGGACACTGAAGCTTTCTTT. Protein sequence: CASSQKEGTADTEAFF.

Written as DNA, the CDR3 is TGTGCCAGCAGTTACGGGGTCGAGGCTAGGACAGATACGCAGTATTTT. It yields the protein CASSYGVEARTDTQYF. The V and J genes are TRBV6-5 and TRBJ2-3; no firm D call. The CDR3 totals 16 residues. Looked up from germline, CDR1 is MNHEY and CDR2 is SVGAGI. Trimming took off 2 bases at V and 3 bases at J, with 15 bases between the two ends.

The rearrangement links TRBV15 to TRBJ1-1; 10 positions match TRBD1. With 5 bases clipped from V and 5 bases from J, the junction kept 14 bases outside the gene matches. Germline V gene sequence: CDR1 LNHNV, CDR2 YYDKDF (reference sequence). The CDR3 has 17 amino acids. The CDR3 DNA sequence: TGTGCCACCAGCTCTACCGGGACAGGGGCGGGTTGGACTGAAGCTTTCTTT. As protein: CATSSTGTGAGWTEAFF.

V is TRBV4-2 and J is TRBJ2-1; TRBD1 or TRBD2 may be the D gene (5 bases each). This CDR3 has 17 amino acids. Germline-derived CDR1 and CDR2 are LGHNA and YNFKEQ. Trimming took off 0 bases at V and 8 bases at J, with 20 bases between the two ends. This chain's CDR3 is CASSQEPLLGTYDEQFF. The CDR3 nucleotides are TGTGCCAGCAGCCAAGAGCCCCTACTCGGGACGTACGATGAGCAGTTCTTC.

This chain joins TRBV19 and TRBJ2-2; D possibly matches TRBD1 or TRBD2 (6 bases each). In germline, CDR1 is LNHDA, CDR2 SQIVND (reference sequence). V lost 9 bases and J 2 bases, leaving 19 bases between the germline ends. CDR3 length equals 16 residues. The CDR3 DNA reads as TGTGCCAGCCGCCGACGGGGGCAGGCCAACACCGGGGAGCTGTTTTTT. It specifies CASRRRGQANTGELFF. Supplemented by reference TRBV19 and TRBJ2-2, the full variable domain reads DGGITQSPKYLFRKEGQNVTLSCEQNLNHDAMYWYRQDPGQGLRLIYYSQIVNDFQKGDIAEGYSVSREKKESFPLTVTSAQKNPTAFYLCASRRRGQANTGELFFGEGSRLTVL.